A single T cell receptor beta chain is shown here with its context. Its antigen remains unidentified. Sequenced by immunoSEQ multiplex PCR; TCRdb stores in-frame clones only, minus some. The repertoire holds about 76,000 clones, with around 84% as singletons. V lost 6 bases, J lost 5 bases, and 10 bases stayed unmatched. From germline, CDR1 is MDHEN and CDR2 SYDVKM. CDR3 length equals 16 residues. The data are from a study of OX40 agonist ivuxolimab in advanced cancers. Study in general: Participants could have had prior anti-PD-1, anti-PD-L1 or anti-CTLA-4 therapy, and 40% had some. Two patients with cutaneous melanoma and one with hepatocellular carcinoma, three in total, showed partial responses. General study results and limits: Among T cells, CD8+ cells averaged more expanded clones than CD4+ cells. Individuals who were partial responders at 0.1-3.0 mg/kg had clonal expansion that ranked among the lowest.

The sequenced sample was CD4+ or CD8+ T cells sorted from blood, obtained in a trial of the OX40 agonist ivuxolimab. The receptor's source is an adult with an advanced solid tumor such as melanoma, head and neck, liver or kidney cancer. The V and J genes are TRBV28 and TRBJ2-1; 10 nucleotides align to TRBD1. This chain's CDR3 is CASSRRDRGKHNEQFF. In DNA form, the CDR3 reads TGTGCCAGCAGCCGCCGGGACAGGGGCAAACACAATGAGCAGTTCTTC.